This TCR beta chain comes out of a study of T cell responses to AZD1222 COVID-19 vaccine. Study-wide results and limits: The donors showed a predominance of white British ancestry and of females, with possible underestimation of clonal diversity.

The CDR3 covers 13 residues. Per the germline V gene, CDR1 is GTSNPN and CDR2 is SVGIG (reference sequence). The J segment lost 7 bases and the V segment lost 1 base, leaving 3 bases of the junction unmatched. Regarding this clone: Its specificity is unknown.

This table comes from immunoSEQ multiplex PCR, and its TCRdb copy is limited to in-frame clones, with some not included. The data show roughly 180,000 clones, more than 75% seen once. The receptor was derived from an adult in good health. Material: peripheral blood, obtained on day 0 of MenACWY control vaccination. The chain joins TRBV30 to TRBJ1-2; TRBD1 agrees at 10 bases. In DNA form, the CDR3 reads TGTGCCTGGAGTGGGGACAGGGGCTTTGGCTACACCTTC. This sequence encodes CAWSGDRGFGYTF.